Shown below are 7 T cell receptor beta chains from a single sample sequenced in a study of shared clonotypes between healthy human individuals. Naive-designated CD8 cells lacked CD45RO, were positively enriched for CCR7, and omitted terminally differentiated effector memory CD45RA+ cells. TCRdb keeps only in-frame clones here, not all; method: immunoSEQ multiplex PCR. The sample contains some 2,000,000 clones, about 95% of which appear only once. The sequencing input was naive CD8+ T cells sorted from blood. These TCRs come from a man aged 18 to 35 in good health.

V and J are TRBV27 and TRBJ2-5, with 7 bases identical to TRBD1. Looked up from germline, CDR1 is MNHEY and CDR2 is SMNVEV (reference sequence). After removal of 2 bases from V and 5 bases from J, the junction contained 11 bases not matched to a gene. This CDR3 is built from 16 residues. The CDR3 nucleotides read TGTGCCAGCAGTTTAGAAGGGGACAGCCATCGGGAGACCCAGTACTTC. Translating gives CASSLEGDSHRETQYF.

The chain combines TRBV7-9 with TRBJ2-1; 8 bases line up with TRBD2. The CDR3 loop spans 11 amino acids. From germline, CDR1 is SEHNR and CDR2 FQNEAQ (reference sequence). After removal of 3 bases from V and 11 bases from J, the junction contained 0 bases not matched to a gene. This CDR3 reads CASSFSGKQFF. The CDR3 DNA sequence: TGTGCCAGCAGCTTTAGCGGGAAGCAGTTCTTC.

The genes are TRBV9 and TRBJ2-1; 11 positions match TRBD2. J gave up 5 bases and V 4 bases, and 8 bases lay outside the gene matches. Germline values: CDR1 SGDLS, CDR2 YYNGEE. This CDR3 spans 16 amino acids. CDR3 residues: CASSPLTSGVDNEQFF. The CDR3 coding sequence is TGTGCCAGCAGCCCTTTGACTAGCGGGGTGGACAATGAGCAGTTCTTC.

V is TRBV30 and J is TRBJ2-3, with D possibly TRBD1 on 6 matching bases. From germline, CDR1 is GTSNPN and CDR2 SVGIG (reference sequence). The CDR3 contains 11 residues. With 5 bases removed from V and 11 bases from J, the gap between germline ends came to 14 bases. CDR3 sequence reads: CAWAGAYEQYF. CDR3 nucleotides: TGTGCCTGGGCAGGGGCCTATGAGCAGTATTTT. The full variable domain, with the rest looked up from reference TRBV30 and TRBJ2-3, is SQTIHQWPATLVQPVGSPLSLECTVEGTSNPNLYWYRQAAGRGLQLLFYSVGIGQISSEVPQNLSASRPQDRQFILSSKKLLLSDSGFYLCAWAGAYEQYFGPGTRLTVL.

This chain joins TRBV27 and TRBJ2-7; 10 bases map to TRBD1. V dropped 5 bases and J dropped 2; count of bases not matched to a gene: 9. The V gene's germline CDR1 is MNHEY and CDR2 SMNVEV (reference sequence). CDR3 length: 16 residues. The CDR3 protein is CASSPGQGDATYEQYF. The CDR3 coding sequence is TGTGCCAGCAGTCCCGGACAGGGGGACGCAACCTACGAGCAGTACTTC.

The chain combines TRBV27 with TRBJ2-1, with 7 bases fitting TRBD1. CDR3 length equals 17 residues. CDR1 and CDR2 (germline): MNHEY, SMNVEV (reference sequence). The junction had 12 bases not matched to a gene; V was cut back by 1 base and J by 6 bases. CDR3 residues: CASSLLALRTGINEQFF. The CDR3 DNA reads as TGTGCCAGCAGTTTATTGGCCCTCCGGACAGGTATCAATGAGCAGTTCTTC.

The chain combines TRBV6-1 with TRBJ2-5; a possible D gene is TRBD1 (5 bases). This CDR3 comprises 13 residues. The germline V gene has CDR1 MNHNS and CDR2 SASEGT. Deletions cut 5 bases from V and 1 base from J, with 8 bases between. CDR3 sequence (DNA): TGTGCCAGCAGTCCGGACACCCAAGAGACCCAGTACTTC. It is translated as CASSPDTQETQYF.